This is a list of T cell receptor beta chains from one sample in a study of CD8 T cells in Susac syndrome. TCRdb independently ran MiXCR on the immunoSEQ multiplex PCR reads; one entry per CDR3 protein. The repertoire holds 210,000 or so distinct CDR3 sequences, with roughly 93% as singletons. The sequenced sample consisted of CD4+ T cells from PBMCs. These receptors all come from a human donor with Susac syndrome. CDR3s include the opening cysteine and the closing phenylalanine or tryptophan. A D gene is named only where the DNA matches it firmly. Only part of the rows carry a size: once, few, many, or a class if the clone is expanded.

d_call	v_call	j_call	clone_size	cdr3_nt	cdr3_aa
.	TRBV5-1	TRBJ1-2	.	TGCGCCAGCAGCTTGGACACCGGGGATAGCACCTTC	CASSLDTGDSTF
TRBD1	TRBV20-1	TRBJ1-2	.	TGCAGTGCCCCGGACAGGGACTATGGCTACACCTTC	CSAPDRDYGYTF
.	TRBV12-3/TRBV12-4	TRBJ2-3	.	TGTGCCAGCACCCGGGGTAGGGGGAGGACGCAGTATTTT	CASTRGRGRTQYF
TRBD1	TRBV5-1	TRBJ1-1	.	TGCGCCAGCAGCTTCGGGACAGGGCCGAACACTGAAGCTTTCTTT	CASSFGTGPNTEAFF
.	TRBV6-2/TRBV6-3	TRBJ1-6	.	TGTGCCAGCACCATAGACGGACCGTCCTATAATTCACCCCTCCACTTT	CASTIDGPSYNSPLHF
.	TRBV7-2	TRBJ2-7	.	TGTGCCAGCAGCTTAGGGGAATTTGGATACGAGCAGTACTTC	CASSLGEFGYEQYF
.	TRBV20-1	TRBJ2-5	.	TGCAGTGCTAGAGATGGTGAGGGGGGGAAGACCCAGTACTTC	CSARDGEGGKTQYF
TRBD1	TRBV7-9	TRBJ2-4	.	TGTGCCAGCAGCGAGGGGGCAAGGGGGATAAACATTCAGTACTTC	CASSEGARGINIQYF
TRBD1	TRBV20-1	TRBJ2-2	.	TGCAGTGTGAGGACAGGGGGAAATATCGGGGAGCTGTTTTTT	CSVRTGGNIGELFF
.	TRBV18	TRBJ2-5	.	TGTGCCAGCTCACCGGGTGGAGGGATCCAAGAGACCCAGTACTTC	CASSPGGGIQETQYF
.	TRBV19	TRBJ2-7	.	TGTGCCAGTAGCCCTCCACTTTACTCGAACTCCTACGAGCAGTACTTC	CASSPPLYSNSYEQYF
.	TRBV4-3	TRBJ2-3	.	TGCGCCAGCAGCCATGGGCTTCCAGGAGAAGCGGGAGATACGCAGTATTTT	CASSHGLPGEAGDTQYF
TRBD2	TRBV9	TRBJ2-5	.	TGTGCCAGCAGCGTAGGGGAGGGTTCGAGAGTGGAGACCCAGTACTTC	CASSVGEGSRVETQYF
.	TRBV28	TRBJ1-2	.	TGTGCCAGCAGTTCCCAGCGCTTTGATGGCTACACCTTC	CASSSQRFDGYTF
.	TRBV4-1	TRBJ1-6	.	TGCGCCAGCAGCCAAGACGGGGCCCCGGGTTCACCCCTCCACTTT	CASSQDGAPGSPLHF
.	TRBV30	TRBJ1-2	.	TGTGCCTGGGAGCCATCACAGATAGCTAACTATGGCTACACCTTC	CAWEPSQIANYGYTF
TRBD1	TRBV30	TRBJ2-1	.	TGTGCCTGGACTTTTGGGACAGGGACCCACAATGAGCAGTTCTTC	CAWTFGTGTHNEQFF
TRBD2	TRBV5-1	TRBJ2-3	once	TGCGCCAGCAGCTTGGGAGAACTAGCGGGGAGCTACACAGATACGCAGTATTTT	CASSLGELAGSYTDTQYF
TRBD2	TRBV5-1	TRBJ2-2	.	TGCGCCAGCAGCGCGGGACTAGTGAGCACCGGGGAGCTGTTTTTT	CASSAGLVSTGELFF
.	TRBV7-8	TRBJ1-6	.	TGTGCCAGCAGCTTAGGCCAGCAACCCTCACCCCTCCACTTT	CASSLGQQPSPLHF
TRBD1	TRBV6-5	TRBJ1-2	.	TGTGCCAGCAGTTACGGGACAGGGGTCTATGGCTACACCTTC	CASSYGTGVYGYTF
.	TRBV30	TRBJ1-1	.	TGTGCCTGGAGTTCAGGAGGTAGGGCTTTCTTT	CAWSSGGRAFF
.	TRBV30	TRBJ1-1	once	TGTGCCTGTCCCGCCTCTTTGAACACTGAAGCTTTCTTT	CACPASLNTEAFF
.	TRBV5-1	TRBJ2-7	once	TGCGCCAGCAGCTTTCGAAATGGGGGGGGCCAGGGCGAGCAGTACTTC	CASSFRNGGGQGEQYF
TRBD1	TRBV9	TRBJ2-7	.	TGTGCCAGCAGCGTGCTCGGGACAGGGGGCTACGAGCAGTACTTC	CASSVLGTGGYEQYF
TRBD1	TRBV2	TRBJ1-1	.	TGTGCCAGGACGGACAGGGGGGCGATGAACACTGAAGCTTTCTTT	CARTDRGAMNTEAFF
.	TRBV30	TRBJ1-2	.	TGTGCCTGGAGTATGTGGGTTGGCTACACCTTC	CAWSMWVGYTF
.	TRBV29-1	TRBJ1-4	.	TGCAGCGTCGTCGTCGGGTTAGGAAATGAAAAACTGTTTTTT	CSVVVGLGNEKLFF
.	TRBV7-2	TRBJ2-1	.	TGTGCCAGCAGCTCCCCTACATTAAATGAGCAGTTCTTC	CASSSPTLNEQFF
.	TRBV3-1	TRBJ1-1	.	TGTGCCAGCAGCGAAAGCGATCGGAACACTGAAGCTTTCTTT	CASSESDRNTEAFF
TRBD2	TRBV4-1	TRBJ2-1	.	TGCGCCAGCAGCCAAGAGAGCGGGGGGGCCACTGAGCAGTTCTTC	CASSQESGGATEQFF
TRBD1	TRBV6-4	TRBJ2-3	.	TGTGCCAGCAGCCGTACCGGGACAGGAAACACAGATACGCAGTATTTT	CASSRTGTGNTDTQYF
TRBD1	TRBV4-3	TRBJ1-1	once	TGCGCCAGCAGCTCCGGGACAGGGAGGCAAACTGAAGCTTTCTTT	CASSSGTGRQTEAFF
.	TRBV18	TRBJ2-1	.	TGTGCCAGCTCACCAGTTGGTGTTACAAACAATGAGCAGTTCTTC	CASSPVGVTNNEQFF
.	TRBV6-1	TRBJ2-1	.	TGTGCCAGCAGTGAAGCGCTGTCGCTTCCTACAATGAGGCAGTTCTTC	CASSEALSLPTMRQFF
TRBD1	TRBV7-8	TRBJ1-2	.	TGTGCCAGCAGCTTAGCAGGGGGACAGGGCCAAGGGGGCTACACCTTC	CASSLAGGQGQGGYTF
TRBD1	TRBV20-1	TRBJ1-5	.	TGCAGTGCCAGCTACGGGACAGGGAACAATCAGCCCCAGCATTTT	CSASYGTGNNQPQHF
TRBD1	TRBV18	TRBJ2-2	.	TGTGCCAGCTCACCGCAACCGGGACAGGGGATCACCGGGGAGCTGTTTTTT	CASSPQPGQGITGELFF
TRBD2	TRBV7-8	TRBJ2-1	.	TGTGCCAGCAGCTTAACGAGAGGACTAGCGGGTTACAATGAGCAGTTCTTC	CASSLTRGLAGYNEQFF
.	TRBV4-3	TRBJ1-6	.	TGCGCCAGCAGCACCATCCTAGAAGGTTCACCCCTCCACTTT	CASSTILEGSPLHF
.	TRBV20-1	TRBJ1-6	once	TGCAGTGCTAGAGATCTTAGGACAGATAATTCACCCCTCCACTTT	CSARDLRTDNSPLHF
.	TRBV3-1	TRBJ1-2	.	TGTGCCAGCAGCCAGGGAGGGGCAGGGTTAGATGGCTACACCTTC	CASSQGGAGLDGYTF